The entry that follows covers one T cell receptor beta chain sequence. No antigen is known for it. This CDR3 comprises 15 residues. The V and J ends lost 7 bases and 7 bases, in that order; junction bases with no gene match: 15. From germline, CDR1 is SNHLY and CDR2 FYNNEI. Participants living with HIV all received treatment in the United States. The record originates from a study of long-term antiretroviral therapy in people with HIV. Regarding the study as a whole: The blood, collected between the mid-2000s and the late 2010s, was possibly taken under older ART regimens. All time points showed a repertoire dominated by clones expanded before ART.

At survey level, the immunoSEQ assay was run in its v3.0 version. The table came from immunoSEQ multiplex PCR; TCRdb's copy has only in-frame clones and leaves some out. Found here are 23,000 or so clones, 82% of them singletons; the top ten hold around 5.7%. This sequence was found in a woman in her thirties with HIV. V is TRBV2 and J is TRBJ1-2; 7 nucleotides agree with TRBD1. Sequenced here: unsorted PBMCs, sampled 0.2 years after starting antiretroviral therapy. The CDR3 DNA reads TGTGCCAGCAAGAATCGAGGCAGGGGGATTGGTGGCTACACCTTC. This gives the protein CASKNRGRGIGGYTF. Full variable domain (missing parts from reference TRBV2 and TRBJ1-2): EPEVTQTPSHQVTQMGQEVILRCVPISNHLYFYWYRQILGQKVEFLVSFYNNEISEKSEIFDDQFSVERPDGSNFTLKIRSTKLEDSAMYFCASKNRGRGIGGYTFGSGTRLTVV.